This T cell receptor beta chain came from a study of Tregs in tolerant kidney transplant recipients (dated 2019 in TCRdb). As for the study more broadly: Before combined kidney and bone marrow transplantation, this study identified donor-specific regulatory T cells using TCRbeta sequencing and then followed those same cells after transplant. In a few healthy controls, several methods of expanding Tregs specific for an allogeneic donor were compared by TCRbeta repertoire sequencing.

For TCRbeta CDR3 sequencing, genomic DNA from the sorted cells was extracted using the QIAGEN DNeasy Blood and Tissue Kit. High-throughput TCRbeta CDR3 sequencing, which included PCR amplification with bias correction and internal controls, was done commercially through immunoSEQ. Turning to the authors' computational methods: Unique productive TCRbeta sequences were defined by CDR3 nucleotide sequence where primers matched, otherwise by CDR3 amino acid sequence with Vbeta and Jbeta genes. Sorting error was corrected by removing sequences shared between sorted populations at a frequency ratio of 2:1 or less, and the remaining shared sequences were assigned to the higher population. Donor-reactive sequences were defined as at least 5-fold expanded in CFSE-low cells versus unstimulated cells, with frequency of at least 0.01% in CFSE-low cells. Jensen-Shannon divergence calculated on the top 100 TCRbeta sequences ranked by frequency was used to measure repertoire divergence. For any sample with multiple sequencing runs, sorting error was corrected in each run separately before the runs were pooled. As stored in TCRdb, this immuneACCESS dataset retains in-frame rearrangements with V and J assigned. A fraction of the clones does not appear; measured against another copy, unresolved V genes explain less than half of the discrepancy, and the remainder lacks a known reason. V, J and clone size were drawn from that table, and D and trimming were deduced from the DNA. The sample records roughly 250,000 clones, more than 65% of which are singletons. The ten largest clonotypes hold over 0.5% of the sample.

At the junction V is shortened by 1 base and J by 5 bases, with 7 bases in between. CDR1 and CDR2, per the germline V gene, are SGHDT and YYEEEE. The CDR3, cysteine through phenylalanine, is 13 amino acids long. This entry keeps only the CDR3 DNA: 39 bases, framed from base 1. Unstimulated Tregs (CD4+CD25+CD127-), CD4+ non-Tregs (CD4+CD25-), CD4 and CD8 cells were FACS-sorted from thawed PBMCs. Healthy control blood was obtained either as purchased buffy coats or from healthy volunteers. Healthy control blood was separated into PBMCs by Ficoll density gradient and cryopreserved, and patient PBMCs were collected both before and after transplant. As to this clone: This clone's antigen is unknown. Per-base quality was not reported, and no clone a single base away is much larger than it.

Points the paper makes about the study in general: Although technical replication error seemed to be minimal, the question of biological reproducibility was not addressed directly. The most biologically relevant and donor-specific TCRbeta repertoire appeared to be identified by expanding Tregs with activated donor B cells. The study was constrained by small patient numbers, and validation of the findings is required in larger populations and under other immunosuppression protocols.

The sequence came from a human donor in good health. Sequencing used CD4+ T cells from blood. Recombination joined TRBV5-6 with TRBJ1-3; TRBD1 is a possible D gene, resting on 6 matching bases. This receptor carries the CDR3 CASSLRGRNTIYF. Read as DNA, the sequence is TGTGCCAGCAGCTTGAGGGGGAGAAACACCATATATTTT.